This T cell receptor beta chain was obtained from a study of blood T cell repertoires in COVID-19. The wider study: Researchers got acute and convalescent COVID-19 samples from the United States, Italy and Spain.

Germline V CDR1 and CDR2: SGHRS, YFSETQ. The CDR3 runs 14 residues. V dropped 4 bases and J dropped 0 bases, with 7 bases sitting between them. Original processing notes: Amplified reference gene primers provided the basis for estimating nucleated cell counts. Clones were read by immunoSEQ multiplex PCR, and TCRdb kept only the in-frame ones, dropping some. D and trimming come from the DNA, and the V and J calls and clone size come from that table. The data hold more than 200,000 clones, with around four fifths observed a single time. The receptor comes from a man in his forties with acute or convalescent COVID-19. The V gene is TRBV5-1, the J gene TRBJ1-4; D is unclear. Sequencing used peripheral blood. The CDR3 region has the DNA TGCGCCAGCAGCCCGGGGACAACTAATGAAAAACTGTTTTTT. Translating it yields CASSPGTTNEKLFF. Together with reference TRBV5-1 and TRBJ1-4, the CDR3 gives the full variable domain: KAGVTQTPRYLIKTRGQQVTLSCSPISGHRSVSWYQQTPGQGLQFLFEYFSETQRNKGNFPGRFSGRQFSNSRSEMNVSTLELGDSALYLCASSPGTTNEKLFFGSGTQLSVL.